Presented here are 22 T cell receptor beta chains from one specimen sequenced in a study of identical twins. MiXCR, run by TCRdb on the 5' RACE reads, gives a single entry per CDR3 protein. The data hold hundreds of thousands of distinct CDR3 sequences, with roughly 24% observed a single time. A further study also used this sample, focusing on T cells expressing NK-cell markers.

The sample consisted of CD4+ T cells sorted from blood. These receptors originate from a woman aged 18-29 years in good health.

This chain links TRBV12-3 or TRBV12-4 with TRBJ1-1; TRBD1 might be the D (5 bases). Trimming stripped 7 bases from V and 1 base from J, with 16 bases between. This CDR3 region has 15 residues. The CDR3 DNA reads TGTGCCAGCACCCCTTGGGGACGGGGGAACACTGAAGCTTTCTTT. This codes for CASTPWGRGNTEAFF.

V is TRBV5-5 and J is TRBJ2-1; D unresolved. The CDR3 has 11 residues. CDR1 and CDR2 from the germline V gene are SGHKS and YYEKEE (reference sequence). Between the trimmed V and J ends, which lost 4 bases and 9 bases, there was a span of 8 bases. DNA for the CDR3: TGTGCCAGCAGCCACCAGGTTGAGCAGTTCTTC. Translated: CASSHQVEQFF.

The chain has TRBV20-1 and TRBJ1-1; D is perhaps TRBD1 (6 bases). Germline V gene lookup returns CDR1 DFQATT and CDR2 SNEGSKA (reference sequence). V lost 5 bases and J lost 0, with 16 bases in between. The CDR3 covers 15 residues. The CDR3 loop reads CSAFIAGGMNTEAFF. The CDR3, as DNA: TGCAGTGCTTTTATCGCCGGGGGCATGAACACTGAAGCTTTCTTT.

The rearrangement joins TRBV10-3 to TRBJ2-2; D is perhaps TRBD1 or TRBD2 (5 bases each). This CDR3 has 15 residues. Trimming cost V 0 bases and J 4 bases, with 9 bases left between them. From germline, CDR1 is ENHRY and CDR2 SYGVKD. This CDR3 is CAISESGTGTGELFF. CDR3 coding DNA: TGTGCCATCAGTGAGTCAGGGACGGGCACCGGGGAGCTGTTTTTT.

The table lists this clonotype with a few counts. The rearrangement joins TRBV20-1 to TRBJ2-7; TRBD1 is a possible D gene (6 bases). Germline CDR1 and CDR2: DFQATT and SNEGSKA (reference sequence). The CDR3 length is 15 residues. V lost 3 bases and J lost 3, with 18 bases in between. CDR3 region: CSARPNRETVYEQYF. CDR3 DNA sequence: TGCAGTGCTAGGCCAAACAGGGAAACTGTCTACGAGCAGTACTTC.

This chain links TRBV7-3 with TRBJ1-1; 12 bases map to TRBD1. The length of the CDR3 is 17 residues. The ends lost 5 bases at V and 2 bases at J; junction bases unmatched: 9. CDR1 is SGHTA and CDR2 is FQGTGA in the germline V gene. CDR3 coding DNA: TGTGCCAGCAGCCCTCGGGGGGGGACAGGGGGCAACACTGAAGCTTTCTTT. Translating gives CASSPRGGTGGNTEAFF.

The CDR3 here is CASSRVIGPGAYEQYF. CDR3 nucleotides: TGTGCCAGCAGTCGGGTAATAGGACCCGGGGCCTACGAGCAGTACTTC. This chain uses TRBV6-1 with TRBJ2-7; TRBD2 is a possible D gene (5 bases). Deletions cut 5 bases from V and 2 bases from J, with 19 bases between. The CDR3 has 16 amino acids. Germline CDR1 is MNHNS and CDR2 is SASEGT.

The chain carries TRBV12-3 or TRBV12-4 and TRBJ2-2; 8 bases align to TRBD2. The CDR3 length is 16 residues. V lost 2 bases, J lost 6 bases, and 8 bases stayed unmatched. CDR3 sequence (DNA): TGTGCCAGCAGTTTAAGGCGGGAGGTCTGGCCCGGGGAGCTGTTTTTT. Its translation: CASSLRREVWPGELFF.

This clonotype was observed a few times. The chain carries TRBV5-1 and TRBJ1-1; TRBD1 is a possible D gene (5 bases). CDR3 size: 16 residues. Germline V gene data show CDR1 as SGHRS and CDR2 as YFSETQ. Between the trimmed V and J ends, which lost 0 bases and 1 base, there was a span of 13 bases. The CDR3 reads CASSLVAGLSNTEAFF. CDR3 DNA sequence: TGCGCCAGCAGCTTGGTGGCAGGGCTTTCGAACACTGAAGCTTTCTTT.

J is TRBJ1-2 and V is TRBV20-1; TRBD1 is a possible D gene (5 bases). In germline, CDR1 is DFQATT, CDR2 SNEGSKA (reference sequence). The length of the CDR3 is 13 residues. Trimming left V 3 bases short and J 8 bases short, with 16 bases between. Here the CDR3 DNA reads TGCAGTGCTAGCCCCGCAGGGAGTGTAGGCTACACCTTC. Translated: CSASPAGSVGYTF.

The chain uses TRBV7-8 and TRBJ2-5; TRBD1 might be the D (6 bases). This CDR3 has 14 amino acids. Germline V lookup: CDR1 SGHVS, CDR2 FQNEAQ. Trimming removed 5 bases at V and 4 bases at J, with 14 bases between. CDR3 sequence reads: CASSINARGETQYF. The DNA of the CDR3 is TGTGCCAGCAGCATAAACGCCAGGGGAGAGACCCAGTACTTC.

The J gene is TRBJ1-1, the V gene TRBV5-1; TRBD1 is a possible D gene (5 bases). V lost 4 bases and J lost 8, with 12 bases in between. CDR3 length equals 12 residues. Germline CDR1 SGHRS, CDR2 YFSETQ. The DNA of the CDR3 is TGCGCCAGCAGCGAGAGAACAGGAGAAGCTTTCTTT. This translates into CASSERTGEAFF.

J is TRBJ2-1 and V is TRBV6-1, with 13 nucleotides matching TRBD2. V shed 6 bases and J 4 bases; nucleotides not matched to a gene: 3. From germline, CDR1 is MNHNS and CDR2 SASEGT. The CDR3 has 15 residues. The CDR3 region has the DNA TGTGCCAGCAGACTAGCGGGAGGGCTATACAATGAGCAGTTCTTC. This encodes CASRLAGGLYNEQFF.

This chain uses TRBV7-2 with TRBJ2-1, with D possibly matching TRBD2 (5 bases). There are 15 residues in the CDR3. The V gene's germline CDR1 is SGHTA and CDR2 FQGNSA. The ends were cut back, 2 bases at V and 12 bases at J, with 20 bases in the middle. CDR3 coding DNA: TGTGCCAGCAGCTTAAACGGGGTCTTTTCATTCGCGCAGTTCTTC. Translating gives CASSLNGVFSFAQFF.

The genes are TRBV9 and TRBJ2-1, with 8 bases identical to TRBD2. Germline loops: CDR1 SGDLS, CDR2 YYNGEE. After removal of 4 bases from V and 2 bases from J, the junction contained 5 bases not matched to a gene. The CDR3 spans 15 residues. CDR3 sequence (DNA): TGTGCCAGCAGCCGGGGACTAGAAACCTACAATGAGCAGTTCTTC. Translated: CASSRGLETYNEQFF.

This clonotype has more than one count but fewer than ten. This chain connects TRBV9 to TRBJ1-2, with D perhaps matching TRBD1 (6 bases). Per the germline V gene, CDR1 is SGDLS and CDR2 is YYNGEE. This CDR3 has 15 residues. Trimming shortened V by 3 bases and J by 8 bases, and 20 bases separated the two germline ends. CDR3 loop: CASSGEAYRVGGYTF. In nucleotides, the CDR3 is TGTGCCAGCAGCGGAGAGGCTTACAGGGTCGGAGGCTACACCTTC. The full variable domain, rest sourced from reference TRBV9 and TRBJ1-2, is DSGVTQTPKHLITATGQRVTLRCSPRSGDLSVYWYQQSLDQGLQFLIQYYNGEERAKGNILERFSAQQFPDLHSELNLSSLELGDSALYFCASSGEAYRVGGYTFGSGTRLTVV.

This clonotype was picked up a small number of times. This rearrangement joins TRBV6-5 to TRBJ1-2, with 11 bases lining up with TRBD1. There are 16 residues in the CDR3. Trimming at V came to 4 bases and at J to 5 bases, leaving 9 bases not matched to a gene. Germline loops: CDR1 MNHEY, CDR2 SVGAGI. The CDR3 sequence is CASSSQGTGGVYGYTF. CDR3 nucleotides: TGTGCCAGCAGTTCCCAGGGGACAGGGGGAGTATATGGCTACACCTTC.

CDR3 nucleotide sequence: TGCAGTGCCCCTTTGGGACTAACTAGGAATGAGCAGTTCTTC. This encodes CSAPLGLTRNEQFF. This chain connects TRBV20-1 to TRBJ2-1; 7 bases match TRBD2. V trimming: 6 bases; J trimming: 7 bases; junction bases outside the gene matches: 12. Germline V gene lookup returns CDR1 DFQATT and CDR2 SNEGSKA (reference sequence). This CDR3 spans 14 amino acids.

This clonotype came up many times. Here the CDR3 reads CASSRSNNEQYF. Written as DNA, the CDR3 is TGTGCCAGCAGCCGAAGTAACAACGAGCAGTACTTC. V and J are TRBV5-5 and TRBJ2-7; the D is unclear. Germline CDR1 and CDR2: SGHKS and YYEKEE (reference sequence). The CDR3 sequence is 12 residues long. Trimming cost V 4 bases and J 5 bases, with 10 bases left between them.

This chain uses TRBV24-1 with TRBJ2-1, with D possibly TRBD2 on 6 matching bases. The CDR3 covers 15 residues. Germline assignment: CDR1 KGHDR and CDR2 SFDVKD. Deletions cut 1 base from V and 6 bases from J, with 12 bases between. CDR3 in DNA: TGTGCCACCAGTGATTTTAGCGGCGGGTCCAATGAGCAGTTCTTC. Translating gives CATSDFSGGSNEQFF.

This clonotype was seen a handful of times. The chain joins TRBV5-6 to TRBJ2-2; D might be TRBD1 (6 bases). V lost 0 bases and J 1 base, leaving 10 bases between the germline ends. The CDR3 is 16 amino acids. Germline V gene sequence: CDR1 SGHDT, CDR2 YYEEEE. CDR3 DNA: TGTGCCAGCAGCTTGGGCTACAGGGTGAACACCGGGGAGCTGTTTTTT. Its translation is CASSLGYRVNTGELFF.

This clonotype was seen a handful of times. V and J are TRBV12-3 or TRBV12-4 and TRBJ1-2, with 7 positions matching TRBD1. The CDR3 has 15 amino acids. The V segment lost 6 bases and the J segment 12 bases; nucleotides outside the gene matches: 19. DNA of the CDR3: TGTGCCAGCAGCAGGGGGACAGCATTCCAGGGTGAGAACACCTTC. This sequence encodes CASSRGTAFQGENTF.